This T cell receptor beta chain was sequenced for a study of blood T cell repertoires in COVID-19. The overall study: Sources were T cells, B-cell-depleted T cells, or PBMCs; the material itself was cDNA or gDNA.

In the source study's methods: Reference gene primer amplification yielded estimated nucleated cell counts. Using immunoSEQ multiplex PCR, the repertoire was profiled, and TCRdb retains in-frame clones only, with some absent. The V and J calls and clone size were taken over from that table, and D and trimming were inferred from the DNA. This table has roughly 250,000 clones, approximately 88% appearing once. V gave up 5 bases and J gave up 0 bases, with 8 bases separating them. Per the germline V gene, CDR1 is MNHEY and CDR2 is SMNVEV (reference sequence). The CDR3 spans 13 residues. Across about two dozen US areas, participants ranged in age from roughly 18 to 95 years. Participant-reported clinical history was the basis for cohort assignment.

The chain is built from TRBV27 and TRBJ2-7; D ambiguous. The specimen was PBMCs or T cells enriched from blood (not recorded which). This receptor was identified in a woman aged 40 to 50 with acute COVID-19. In DNA form, the CDR3 reads TGTGCCAGCAGTGGGCCCGGCTCCTACGAGCAGTACGTC. This translates into CASSGPGSYEQYV.